This paragraph covers one TCR beta chain sequence. What it binds is unknown. The sample originates from a study of monozygotic twins with cystic fibrosis. Study-wide results and caveats: In this small cohort, shared CDR3 numbers showed no association with age, concordance or disease severity.

Repertoires were generated with immunoSEQ multiplex PCR, while TCRdb's copy carries only in-frame clones and drops some. This sample carries fewer than 20,000 clones, about 90% of them seen once, and the ten largest clones take roughly 1.5%. In germline, CDR1 is SNHLY, CDR2 FYNNEI. This CDR3 has 14 residues. After removal of 7 bases from V and 6 bases from J, the junction contained 6 bases not matched to a gene. The receptor was isolated from a girl aged 2 to 9 with cystic fibrosis. The chain uses TRBV2 and TRBJ1-2; 12 nucleotides align to TRBD1. Sequenced input: blood. CDR3 protein: CASNRGTGGHGYTF. DNA of the CDR3: TGTGCCAGCAATCGCGGGACAGGGGGCCATGGCTACACCTTC. The full variable domain, with the rest looked up from reference TRBV2 and TRBJ1-2, is EPEVTQTPSHQVTQMGQEVILRCVPISNHLYFYWYRQILGQKVEFLVSFYNNEISEKSEIFDDQFSVERPDGSNFTLKIRSTKLEDSAMYFCASNRGTGGHGYTFGSGTRLTVV.